This record looks at one T cell receptor beta chain sequence and its context. The sample belongs to a study of OX40 agonist ivuxolimab in advanced cancers. Using immunoSEQ multiplex PCR, the repertoire was profiled, and TCRdb retains in-frame clones only, with some absent. In the table there are tens of thousands of clones, approximately 85% of which are singletons. V shed 0 bases and J shed 5 bases, with 11 bases lying between them. Looked up from germline, CDR1 is SGHTA and CDR2 is FQGTGA. The CDR3 spans 15 residues. The chain has TRBV7-3 and TRBJ2-1; TRBD1 is a possible D gene (6 bases). The sequencing used CD4+ or CD8+ T cells sorted from blood, collected in a trial of the OX40 agonist ivuxolimab. The receptor's source is an adult with an advanced solid tumor such as melanoma, head and neck, liver or kidney cancer. The CDR3 region has the DNA TGTGCCAGCAGCTTAACGTACAGGGACGACAATGAGCAGTTCTTC. It specifies CASSLTYRDDNEQFF.